This TCR beta chain derives from a study of T cell repertoires in aging, cancer and after chemotherapy (dated by TCRdb to the late 2010s). For context, the study as a whole: Donors spanned six age groups from 30 or younger to 70 or older, with at least three individuals per group. Paired pre- and post-chemotherapy samples in the solid tumor group came from brain tumor (glioblastoma) patients receiving temozolomide-based therapy. The complete dataset included 8 million to 9.5 million TCR reads. Peripheral blood TCR beta repertoires from healthy donors and cancer patients were profiled to examine immunoaging and T cell reconstitution after chemotherapy. A cohort of 220 or so cancer patients (about 94 with hematological and approximately 120 with solid cancers) was assembled, and about 100 healthy donors were included as a reference group. Summary of the overall study and its limitations: In healthy donors, the drop in TCR diversity with age came mainly from a loss of richness, whereas in cancer patients a loss of evenness also played a part. In both cancer cohorts, median generation probability rose over the chemotherapy interval, which suggests that the repertoire was reconstituted through rebound thymic output. Compared with age-matched healthy donors, untreated patients with hematological or solid cancers had significantly lower TCR diversity and higher clonality in blood. According to the authors, the repertoire data do not permit conclusions about immunological memory after chemotherapy.

Multiplex touch-down PCR with a mixed TRB-A/B primer pool was used to amplify rearranged TRB sequences covering the V, D and J segments. Illumina adapters and sample indices were attached to the amplicons through two consecutive PCR reactions run with Phusion HS II polymerase. After gel purification with the NucleoSpin Gel and PCR Clean-up kit, the amplicons were checked using Qubit and an Agilent 2100 Bioanalyzer. Libraries were sequenced on an Illumina MiSeq using 600-cycle, single-indexed, paired-end runs. In the source study's methods: Processing of the TRB sequences was carried out with MiXCR versions 2.12 and 3.0.5. Each unique CDR3 nucleotide sequence counted as one clone, and only productive sequences with at least two reads were retained. Repertoire metrics included Shannon diversity, evenness, clonality (one minus evenness), and alpha-parameterized diversity profiles from alpha 0 to 5. The IGoR algorithm was used to calculate generation probabilities of clones in the paired pre- and post-chemotherapy samples. The public reads were quality trimmed at Q25 with fastp and then assembled into clones with MiXCR by TCRdb, keeping productive beta chains. Rows merge per CDR3 protein into single entries with the most common DNA and genes. TCRdb, not the authors, supplied the V and J calls. The sample table contains about 980 distinct CDR3 sequences; only one count was recorded for roughly a quarter of them. The ten largest make up 29% of the sample.

Within its sample, this clonotype is large (0.1 to 1%). This clone's antigen is unknown. Base qualities are not at hand, and no much larger clone is one base apart. TCR beta rearrangements were amplified from genomic DNA extracted from peripheral blood rather than from sorted cells or RNA. Its CDR3 holds 14 amino acids, cysteine through phenylalanine. Just the 42-base CDR3 DNA is kept, in frame starting at base 1. V loses 3 bases at its end and J loses 4 bases; junction bases beyond the gene matches: 2. Per the germline V gene, SQVTM is the CDR1 and ANQGSEA is the CDR2. This sequence originates from a human donor with a solid tumor. The chain is made from TRBV29-1 and TRBJ2-1, with 11 junctional bases fitting TRBD2. The sample taken for sequencing was blood. The CDR3 has the sequence CSVDGTSGYNEQFF. DNA sequence: TGCAGCGTTGACGGGACTAGCGGATACAATGAGCAGTTCTTC.